In this sample, the clone carrying this T cell receptor beta chain turned up a few times. Original data processing: Reference gene primer amplification gave estimated nucleated cell counts. Libraries were prepared by immunoSEQ multiplex PCR; TCRdb keeps only in-frame clonotypes and omits some of them. V, J and clone size reflect that table, while D and trimming were determined from the DNA. The data show approximately 240,000 clones, with roughly 80% seen just once and roughly 5.3% held by the top ten. This entry comes from a study of blood T cell repertoires in COVID-19. About the study: The United States, Italy and Spain supplied acute and convalescent COVID-19 samples.

From germline, CDR1 is LNHDA and CDR2 SQIVND (reference sequence). Trimming shortened V by 7 bases and J by 0 bases, and 12 bases separated the two germline ends. CDR3 size: 14 residues. Sequenced input: peripheral blood. This TCR derives from a woman aged 55-70 years who had recovered from COVID-19. The chain has TRBV19 and TRBJ1-1; D not certain. The CDR3 bases are TGTGCCAGTATCCAACCCGGGATGAACACTGAAGCTTTCTTT. Protein product: CASIQPGMNTEAFF.